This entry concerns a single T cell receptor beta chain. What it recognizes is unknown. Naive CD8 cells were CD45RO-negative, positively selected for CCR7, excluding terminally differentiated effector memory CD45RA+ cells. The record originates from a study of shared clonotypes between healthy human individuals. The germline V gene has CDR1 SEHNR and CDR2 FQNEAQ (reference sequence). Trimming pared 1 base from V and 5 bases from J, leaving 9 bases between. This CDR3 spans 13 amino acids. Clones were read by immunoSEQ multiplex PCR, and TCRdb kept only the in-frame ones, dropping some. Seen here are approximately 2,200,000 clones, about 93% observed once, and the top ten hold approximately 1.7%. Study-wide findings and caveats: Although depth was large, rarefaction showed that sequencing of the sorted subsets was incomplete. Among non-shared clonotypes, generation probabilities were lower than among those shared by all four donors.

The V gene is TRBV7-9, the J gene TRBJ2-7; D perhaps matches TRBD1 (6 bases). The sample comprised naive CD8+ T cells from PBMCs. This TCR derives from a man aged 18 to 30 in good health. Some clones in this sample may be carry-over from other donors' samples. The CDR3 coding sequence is TGTGCCAGCAGCTTAGGGGGGCATAACGAGCAGTACTTC. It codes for CASSLGGHNEQYF.